This T cell receptor (beta chain) was captured by sequencing in a study of T cell changes during pregnancy in multiple sclerosis. Some clones are missing from TCRdb's copy, which holds only in-frame ones; the method was immunoSEQ multiplex PCR. The table records around 70,000 clones, roughly 93% of them present only once. Specimen: peripheral blood, collected in the third trimester of pregnancy. This receptor was identified in a female donor with multiple sclerosis, enrolled in a pregnancy study.

The CDR3: CASSPGQVSNEQFF. The CDR3 bases are TGTGCCAGCTCACCGGGACAGGTTTCCAATGAGCAGTTCTTC. The gene calls are TRBV18 and TRBJ2-1; 8 bases map to TRBD1. With 3 bases clipped from V and 6 bases from J, the junction kept 4 bases outside the gene matches. This CDR3 contains 14 residues. Germline assignment: CDR1 KGHSH and CDR2 LQKENI.